The clone carrying this T cell receptor beta chain occurred a few times. This sample stems from a study of OX40 agonist ivuxolimab in advanced cancers. The overall study: Those enrolled were 82.7% male, with a mean age of approximately 60 years and ages from about 20 to 79.

Germline loops: CDR1 MGHRA, CDR2 YSYEKL. The J segment lost 9 bases and the V segment lost 0 bases, leaving 5 bases of the junction unmatched. The CDR3 totals 15 residues. Here immunoSEQ multiplex PCR was the method, and the copy in TCRdb shows in-frame clones only, minus some. The sample comprises 92,000 or so clones, 90% of which are singletons, and around 7% rests with the top ten. This specimen was CD4+ or CD8+ T cells sorted from blood, taken in a trial of the OX40 agonist ivuxolimab. The TCR was taken from an adult with an advanced solid tumor such as melanoma, head and neck, liver or kidney cancer. The J gene is TRBJ1-6, the V gene TRBV4-1; TRBD1 matches at 7 bases. For the CDR3, the DNA is TGCGCCAGCAGCCAAGATGACAGGGTGGGTTCACCCCTCCACTTT. Its protein product is CASSQDDRVGSPLHF.